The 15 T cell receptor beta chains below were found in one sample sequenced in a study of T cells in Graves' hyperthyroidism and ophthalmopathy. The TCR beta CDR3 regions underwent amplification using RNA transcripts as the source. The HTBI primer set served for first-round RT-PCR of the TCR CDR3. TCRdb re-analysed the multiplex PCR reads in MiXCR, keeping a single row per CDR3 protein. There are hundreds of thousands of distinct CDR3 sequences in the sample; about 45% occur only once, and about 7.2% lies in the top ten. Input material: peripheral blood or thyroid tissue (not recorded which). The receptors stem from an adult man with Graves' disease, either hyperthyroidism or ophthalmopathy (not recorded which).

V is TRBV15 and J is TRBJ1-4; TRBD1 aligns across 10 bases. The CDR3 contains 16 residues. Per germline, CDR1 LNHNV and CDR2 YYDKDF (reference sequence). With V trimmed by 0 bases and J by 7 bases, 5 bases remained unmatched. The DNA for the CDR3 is TGTGCCACCAGCAGAGATCGGGGGACAGGGGTTGAAAAACTGTTTTTT. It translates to CATSRDRGTGVEKLFF. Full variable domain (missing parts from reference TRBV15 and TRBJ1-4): DAMVIQNPRYQVTQFGKPVTLSCSQTLNHNVMYWYQQKSSQAPKLLFHYYDKDFNNEADTPDNFQSRRPNTSFCFLDIRSPGLGDTAMYLCATSRDRGTGVEKLFFGSGTQLSVL.

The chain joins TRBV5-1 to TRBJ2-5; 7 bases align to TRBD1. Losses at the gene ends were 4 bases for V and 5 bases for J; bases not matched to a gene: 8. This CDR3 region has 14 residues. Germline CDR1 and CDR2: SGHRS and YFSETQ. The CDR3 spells CASSPDRNLETQYF. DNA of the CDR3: TGCGCCAGCAGCCCGGACAGGAACCTGGAGACCCAGTACTTC. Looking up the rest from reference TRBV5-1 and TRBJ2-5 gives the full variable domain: KAGVTQTPRYLIKTRGQQVTLSCSPISGHRSVSWYQQTPGQGLQFLFEYFSETQRNKGNFPGRFSGRQFSNSRSEMNVSTLELGDSALYLCASSPDRNLETQYFGPGTRLLVL.

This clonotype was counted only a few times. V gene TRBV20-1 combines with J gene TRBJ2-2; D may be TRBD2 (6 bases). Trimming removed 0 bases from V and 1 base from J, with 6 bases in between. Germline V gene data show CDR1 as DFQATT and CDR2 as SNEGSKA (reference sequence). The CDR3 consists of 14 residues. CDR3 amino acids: CSARERENTGELFF. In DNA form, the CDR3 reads TGCAGTGCTAGAGAGCGGGAGAACACCGGGGAGCTGTTTTTT.

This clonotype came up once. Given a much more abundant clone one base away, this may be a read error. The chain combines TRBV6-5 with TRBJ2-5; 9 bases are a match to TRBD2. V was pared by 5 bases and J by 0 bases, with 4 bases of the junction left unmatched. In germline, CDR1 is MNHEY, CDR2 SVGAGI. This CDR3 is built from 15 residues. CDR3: CASSRTSAYQETQYF. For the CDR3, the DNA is TGTGCCAGCAGTCGGACTAGCGCGTACCAAGAGACCCAGTACTTC.

CDR3 region: CAWSRAAGSRHEQYF. The CDR3 coding sequence is TGTGCCTGGAGTAGAGCGGCGGGGTCCAGGCACGAGCAGTACTTC. The J gene is TRBJ2-7, the V gene TRBV30; perhaps TRBD2 as D (6 bases). Germline loops: CDR1 GTSNPN, CDR2 SVGIG (reference sequence). The V end lost 2 bases, the J end lost 5 bases, and 19 bases lay between the germline ends. The length of the CDR3 is 15 residues.

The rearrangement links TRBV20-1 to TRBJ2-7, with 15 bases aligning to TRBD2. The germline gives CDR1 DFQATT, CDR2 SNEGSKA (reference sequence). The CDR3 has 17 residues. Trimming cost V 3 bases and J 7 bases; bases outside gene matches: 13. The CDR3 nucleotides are TGCAGTGCTAGTGGTCCCAGGACTAGCGGGAGGGCTGGGGAGCAGTACTTC. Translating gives CSASGPRTSGRAGEQYF.

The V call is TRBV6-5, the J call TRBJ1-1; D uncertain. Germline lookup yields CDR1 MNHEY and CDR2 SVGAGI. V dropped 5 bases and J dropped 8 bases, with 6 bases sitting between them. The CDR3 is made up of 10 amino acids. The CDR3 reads CASSPAEAFF. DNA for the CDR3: TGTGCCAGCAGTCCTGCCGAAGCTTTCTTT.

This chain's CDR3 is CASIDRGSEQYF. The CDR3 DNA sequence: TGTGCCAGCATCGACAGGGGGAGCGAGCAGTACTTC. The V call is TRBV7-9, the J call TRBJ2-7, with 9 positions matching TRBD1. Losses at the gene ends were 7 bases for V and 6 bases for J; bases not matched to a gene: 4. CDR1 and CDR2 from the germline V gene are SEHNR and FQNEAQ (reference sequence). The CDR3 covers 12 residues.

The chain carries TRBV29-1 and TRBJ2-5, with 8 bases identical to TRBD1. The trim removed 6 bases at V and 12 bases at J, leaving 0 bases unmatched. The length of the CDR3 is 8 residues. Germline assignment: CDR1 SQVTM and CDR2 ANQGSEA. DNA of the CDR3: TGCAGCGTGGGACAGGAGTACTTC. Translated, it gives CSVGQEYF. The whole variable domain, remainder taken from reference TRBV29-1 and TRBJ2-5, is SAVISQKPSRDICQRGTSLTIQCQVDSQVTMMFWYRQQPGQSLTLIATANQGSEATYESGFVIDKFPISRPNLTFSTLTVSNMSPEDSSIYLCSVGQEYFGPGTRLLVL.

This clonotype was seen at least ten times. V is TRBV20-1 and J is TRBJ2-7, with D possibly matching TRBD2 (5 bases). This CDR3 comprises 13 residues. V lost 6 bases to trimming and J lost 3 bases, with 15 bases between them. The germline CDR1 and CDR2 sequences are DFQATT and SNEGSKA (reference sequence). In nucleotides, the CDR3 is TGCAGTGCCCCGGGGAGTAGCAGCTACGAGCAGTACTTC. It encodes CSAPGSSSYEQYF.

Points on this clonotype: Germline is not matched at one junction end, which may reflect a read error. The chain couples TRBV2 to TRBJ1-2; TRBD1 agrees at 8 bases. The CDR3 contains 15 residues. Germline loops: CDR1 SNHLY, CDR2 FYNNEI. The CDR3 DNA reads TGTGCCATCAGTGATCTGGCAGGGGGCGCAGGGGGCTACACCTTC. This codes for CAISDLAGGAGGYTF.

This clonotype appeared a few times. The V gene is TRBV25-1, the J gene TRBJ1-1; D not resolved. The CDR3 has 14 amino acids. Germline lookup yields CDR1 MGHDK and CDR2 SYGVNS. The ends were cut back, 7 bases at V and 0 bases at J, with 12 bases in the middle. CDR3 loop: CASKSHTVNTEAFF. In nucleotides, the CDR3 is TGTGCCAGCAAAAGTCACACCGTGAACACTGAAGCTTTCTTT.

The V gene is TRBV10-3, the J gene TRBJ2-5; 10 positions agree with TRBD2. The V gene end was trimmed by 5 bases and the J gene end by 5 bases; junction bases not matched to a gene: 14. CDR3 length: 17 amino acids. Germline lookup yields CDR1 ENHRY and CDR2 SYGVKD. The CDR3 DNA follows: TGTGCCATCAGTCCAGGGACTAGCGTTGATGTGGGTGAGACCCAGTACTTC. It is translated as CAISPGTSVDVGETQYF.

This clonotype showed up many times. The CDR3 protein is CASSLDAGQETQYF. CDR3 DNA sequence: TGTGCCAGCAGCCTAGATGCAGGGCAAGAGACCCAGTACTTC. The V call is TRBV7-9, the J call TRBJ2-5; D possibly corresponds to TRBD1 (5 bases). V was shortened by 5 bases and J by 2 bases, with 12 bases between the two germline ends. The CDR3 runs 14 residues. Looked up from germline, CDR1 is SEHNR and CDR2 is FQNEAQ (reference sequence).

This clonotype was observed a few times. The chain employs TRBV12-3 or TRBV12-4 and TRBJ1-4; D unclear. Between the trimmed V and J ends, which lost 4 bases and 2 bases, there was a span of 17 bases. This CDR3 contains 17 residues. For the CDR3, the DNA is TGTGCCAGCAGTTCCGCCCTTTACAGCCTTACTAATGAAAAACTGTTTTTT. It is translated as CASSSALYSLTNEKLFF.